This T cell receptor beta chain was profiled in a study of blood T cell repertoires in COVID-19. About the research overall: PBMCs, B-cell-depleted T cells, or T cells provided the cDNA or gDNA that made up the material.

Individuals aged about 18 to 89 years were recruited from approximately 22 US areas. The recovered donors of Cohort 3 showed two negative PCRs, clearance, or symptom resolution. This CDR3 comprises 12 residues. Trimming shortened V by 4 bases and J by 6 bases, and 10 bases separated the two germline ends. Sequencing was performed with immunoSEQ multiplex PCR; in TCRdb, only in-frame clones are kept and a portion is missing. The top ten clones hold roughly 16% of a sample with 260,000 or so clones, 65% to 90% of them seen once. J is TRBJ2-7 and V is TRBV12-3 or TRBV12-4; tentatively, D is TRBD1 (6 bases). This sequence originates from a man between 18 and 29 years old who had recovered from COVID-19. The sample consisted of PBMCs or T cells enriched from blood (not recorded which). In nucleotides, the CDR3 is TGTGCCAGCAGTTCACAGGGCCCCGAGCAGTACTTC. The encoded protein is CASSSQGPEQYF.